This TCR beta chain appears in the sequencing data of a study of PD-L1 blockade in urothelial cancer. Study background: The researchers analyzed blood 3 weeks (second dose) and 6 weeks after treatment start.

V was pared by 5 bases and J by 2 bases, with 15 bases between. CDR1 LNHDA and CDR2 SQIVND come from the germline V gene (reference sequence). The CDR3 extends over 15 amino acids. A remark on this clone: Its antigen is currently unknown.

Synthetic spike-ins, TCR analog templates, were added into each PCR. Assay used: immunoSEQ multiplex PCR; TCRdb lists only in-frame clones, some missing. The sample carries 65,000 to 85,000 clones, approximately 90% recorded once. Study-wide points: At 3 weeks on treatment, tumor-associated clones expanded more with durable benefit.

Regarding time point: peripheral blood 6 weeks after treatment start. The rearrangement uses TRBV19 and TRBJ2-5; maybe TRBD2 (6 bases). The TCR sequence derives from a woman older than 75 with urothelial cancer. Sequenced material: PBMCs, taken around atezolizumab (anti-PD-L1) treatment. CDR3 loop: CASSPHSGSQETQYF. The DNA of the CDR3 is TGTGCCAGTAGTCCACATAGCGGATCACAAGAGACCCAGTACTTC.